The 21 T cell receptor beta chains reported below all come from one sample, sequenced in a study of blood T cell repertoires in COVID-19. Here immunoSEQ multiplex PCR was the method, and the copy in TCRdb shows in-frame clones only, minus some. The data hold roughly 50,000 clones, with over 75% observed a single time. The material sequenced was peripheral blood. These receptors were taken from a woman aged 35 to 49 with active COVID-19.

The chain uses TRBV2 and TRBJ1-1, with D possibly TRBD1 on 6 matching bases. CDR1 and CDR2 from the germline V gene are SNHLY and FYNNEI. This CDR3 has 13 residues. The germline V and J ends were trimmed by 7 bases and 1 base, with 10 bases remaining between them. The CDR3 region is CASKDRPNTEAFF. CDR3 DNA sequence: TGTGCCAGCAAAGACAGGCCGAACACTGAAGCTTTCTTT.

The chain carries TRBV12-3 or TRBV12-4 and TRBJ2-5; no firm D call. CDR3 length equals 13 residues. V gave up 2 bases and J gave up 8 bases, with 12 bases separating them. Here the CDR3 DNA reads TGTGCCAGCAGTTTAAATTTGTTGTTAACCCAGTACTTC. It specifies CASSLNLLLTQYF.

V and J are TRBV12-3 or TRBV12-4 and TRBJ1-2, with D perhaps matching TRBD1 (6 bases). This CDR3 spans 13 amino acids. The germline V and J ends were trimmed by 7 bases and 3 bases, with 12 bases remaining between them. The CDR3 reads CASTPDRDYGYTF. As DNA, the CDR3 is TGTGCCAGCACCCCGGACAGAGACTATGGCTACACCTTC.

The V call is TRBV5-1, the J call TRBJ2-7; TRBD1 matches 8 bases. Germline V gene sequence: CDR1 SGHRS, CDR2 YFSETQ. Trimming took 0 bases from V and 5 from J; bases not matched to a gene: 7. The CDR3 contains 15 residues. The DNA for the CDR3 is TGCGCCAGCAGCTTGGTAGGACAGGGTCGCAACGAGCAGTACTTC. Encoded protein: CASSLVGQGRNEQYF.

The chain is built from TRBV7-8 and TRBJ2-7; 11 bases are shared with TRBD2. The junction had 11 bases not matched to a gene; V was cut back by 1 base and J by 0 bases. The CDR3 runs 19 residues. Germline V gene lookup returns CDR1 SGHVS and CDR2 FQNEAQ. The CDR3 protein is CASSLVWTTSGGSSYEQYF. The CDR3 DNA reads TGTGCCAGCAGCTTAGTGTGGACCACTAGCGGGGGTAGCTCCTACGAGCAGTACTTC.

The chain recombines TRBV19 with TRBJ2-5; 9 positions match TRBD1. Trimming took 6 bases from V and 5 from J; bases not matched to a gene: 10. The CDR3 length is 15 residues. The germline V gene encodes CDR1 LNHDA and CDR2 SQIVND (reference sequence). The CDR3 loop is CASSLITGGGETQYF. The CDR3 DNA sequence: TGTGCCAGTAGCCTAATTACAGGGGGCGGGGAGACCCAGTACTTC.

The V gene is TRBV4-1, the J gene TRBJ2-5; 16 nucleotides line up with TRBD2. The CDR3 spans 17 residues. The J segment lost 5 bases and the V segment lost 3 bases, leaving 6 bases of the junction unmatched. Germline assignment: CDR1 MGHRA and CDR2 YSYEKL. The CDR3 DNA is TGCGCCAGCAGCCACGGGACTAGCGGGGGGGCCTACGAGACCCAGTACTTC. Translated, it gives CASSHGTSGGAYETQYF.

The V and J genes are TRBV5-6 and TRBJ1-3; possible D gene TRBD1, 6 bases. Germline V gives CDR1 SGHDT, CDR2 YYEEEE. Deletions cut 2 bases from V and 7 bases from J, with 16 bases between. The CDR3 has 15 residues. As DNA, the CDR3 is TGTGCCAGCAGCTTTACCGGGACACTCGCCAACACCATATATTTT. Amino acids: CASSFTGTLANTIYF. The full variable domain, completed using reference TRBV5-6 and TRBJ1-3, is DAGVTQSPTHLIKTRGQQVTLRCSPKSGHDTVSWYQQALGQGPQFIFQYYEEEERQRGNFPDRFSGHQFPNYSSELNVNALLLGDSALYLCASSFTGTLANTIYFGEGSWLTVV.

This chain connects TRBV12-3 or TRBV12-4 to TRBJ1-2; D ambiguous. The CDR3 has 12 residues. Trimming stripped 0 bases from V and 8 bases from J, with 7 bases between. CDR3 in DNA: TGTGCCAGCAGTTTAGCGTTCCTAGGCTACACCTTC. It is translated as CASSLAFLGYTF.

This clone was detected only a few times. This chain links TRBV11-3 with TRBJ2-1, with D hard to call. V lost 7 bases, J lost 5 bases, and 6 bases lay in between. This CDR3 has 11 residues. CDR1 and CDR2 from the germline V gene are SGHNT and YENEEA. CDR3 nucleotides: TGTGCCAGCACCACACACAATGAGCAGTTCTTC. Its translation is CASTTHNEQFF.

The chain combines TRBV5-1 with TRBJ2-2, with 7 bases identical to TRBD1. In germline, CDR1 is SGHRS, CDR2 YFSETQ. The CDR3 runs to 15 residues. V shed 0 bases, J shed 5 bases, and the junction held 4 bases outside the gene matches. CDR3 in DNA: TGCGCCAGCAGCTTGGATACAGGGGCGACCGGGGAGCTGTTTTTT. This codes for CASSLDTGATGELFF.

In this sample, this clone turned up once. The chain carries TRBV4-3 and TRBJ1-1; TRBD1 is a possible D gene (6 bases). Germline CDR1 and CDR2: LGHNA and YSLEER. V was pared by 0 bases and J by 5 bases, with 19 bases between. The CDR3 covers 17 residues. The CDR3 sequence is CASSQDLVGRGGTEAFF. The CDR3 nucleotides read TGCGCCAGCAGCCAAGATCTCGTGGGCAGGGGAGGGACTGAAGCTTTCTTT.

The chain has TRBV27 and TRBJ2-7; D perhaps matches TRBD2 (5 bases). This CDR3 is built from 16 residues. Looked up from germline, CDR1 is MNHEY and CDR2 is SMNVEV (reference sequence). Trimming removed 0 bases from V and 1 base from J, with 13 bases in between. CDR3: CASSLSSAVPSYEQYF. Here the CDR3 DNA reads TGTGCCAGCAGTTTATCGTCAGCGGTGCCTTCCTACGAGCAGTACTTC.

The gene calls are TRBV6-5 and TRBJ1-3; tentatively, D is TRBD1 (6 bases). Germline CDR1 and CDR2: MNHEY and SVGAGI. V lost 2 bases and J 4 bases, leaving 9 bases between the germline ends. The CDR3 loop spans 14 amino acids. The CDR3 DNA reads TGTGCCAGCAGTTACCGGGACATAGGAAACACCATATATTTT. Translation: CASSYRDIGNTIYF.

The rearrangement uses TRBV6-4 and TRBJ2-3, with D tentatively TRBD2 (6 bases). V lost 2 bases, J lost 4 bases, and 10 bases lay in between. Germline lookup yields CDR1 MRHNA and CDR2 SNTAGT. The CDR3 consists of 14 residues. The CDR3: CASSDTSRSDTQYF. CDR3 nucleotides: TGTGCCAGCAGTGACACTAGCCGCTCAGATACGCAGTATTTT.

J is TRBJ1-2 and V is TRBV18; no reliable D call. CDR1 is KGHSH, CDR2 LQKENI, per germline. The CDR3 is made up of 16 amino acids. Trimming cost V 2 bases and J 3 bases, with 16 bases left between them. The CDR3 bases are TGTGCCAGCTCACCAGGTTTTCAGGCCCCCGACTATGGCTACACCTTC. Translating it yields CASSPGFQAPDYGYTF.

This chain links TRBV6-6 with TRBJ1-4, with D uncertain. The germline V gene encodes CDR1 MNHNY and CDR2 SVGAGI (reference sequence). CDR3 length: 14 amino acids. V was shortened by 2 bases and J by 6 bases, with 10 bases between the two germline ends. This CDR3 is CASSYRGHYEKLFF. The CDR3 DNA reads as TGTGCCAGCAGTTACAGAGGTCACTATGAAAAACTGTTTTTT.

V and J are TRBV4-2 and TRBJ2-4; 9 bases are a match to TRBD2. V lost 1 base and J lost 1; bases outside the gene matches: 17. Per germline, CDR1 LGHNA and CDR2 YNFKEQ. The CDR3 length is 21 residues. The CDR3 region is CASSQAIPTKAGGGAKNIQYF. CDR3 coding DNA: TGTGCCAGCAGCCAAGCCATCCCAACTAAAGCGGGGGGAGGCGCCAAAAACATTCAGTACTTC.

The chain employs TRBV12-3 or TRBV12-4 and TRBJ1-2; no clear D. The CDR3 has 13 amino acids. Trimming pared 3 bases from V and 8 bases from J, leaving 13 bases between. DNA for the CDR3: TGTGCCAGCAGTTTGAATAGAGGAGGAGGCTACACCTTC. It is translated as CASSLNRGGGYTF.

The chain is built from TRBV5-1 and TRBJ2-1; 10 positions agree with TRBD2. Germline-derived CDR1 and CDR2 are SGHRS and YFSETQ. The length of the CDR3 is 15 residues. Trimming removed 3 bases from V and 4 bases from J; junction bases left unmatched: 4. CDR3 nucleotides: TGCGCCAGCAGCTCCATAGCGGGGGGTTACAATGAGCAGTTCTTC. Protein: CASSSIAGGYNEQFF.

In regard to this clone: The sample holds other DNA sequences that translate to the same CDR3. V gene TRBV27 combines with J gene TRBJ1-4; a possible D gene is TRBD1 (5 bases). CDR3 length equals 16 residues. Germline CDR1 is MNHEY and CDR2 is SMNVEV (reference sequence). Between the trimmed V and J ends, which lost 6 bases and 0 bases, there was a span of 14 bases. In DNA form, the CDR3 reads TGTGCCAGCAGCCGAAAAAAACAGGCAACTAATGAAAAACTGTTTTTT. Translating it yields CASSRKKQATNEKLFF.